This T cell receptor (beta chain) came from a study of technical replicates of blood from several donors. Data came from immunoSEQ multiplex PCR; TCRdb stores just in-frame clones and leaves some out. Of over 50,000 clones in the sample, 97% are singletons; the top ten hold 0.19%. Germline lookup yields CDR1 SGHRS and CDR2 YFSETQ. V was cut by 0 bases and J by 3 bases, with 3 bases left in between. The CDR3 covers 13 residues. The genes are TRBV5-1 and TRBJ2-2; no clear D. The sequence derives from a human donor in good health. The sequenced sample was T cells isolated from PBMCs. The CDR3 coding sequence is TGCGCCAGCAGCTTGGCCGACACCGGGGAGCTGTTTTTT. Its protein product is CASSLADTGELFF.